This entry is about one T cell receptor beta chain. Other DNA variants within this sample encode the same CDR3. The sample is drawn from a study of T cell changes during pregnancy in multiple sclerosis. The table came from immunoSEQ multiplex PCR; TCRdb's copy has only in-frame clones and leaves some out. Altogether about 38,000 clones are present, roughly nine tenths being singletons, with the ten largest covering about 6.3%. Trimming took 0 bases from V and 2 from J, leaving 12 bases between them. Per the germline V gene, CDR1 is SGDLS and CDR2 is YYNGEE. The CDR3 consists of 15 residues. The V and J genes are TRBV9 and TRBJ2-7; D is perhaps TRBD2 (8 bases). This sample comprised CD8+ T cells from peripheral blood mononuclear cells, obtained in the second trimester of pregnancy. This TCR derives from a female donor with multiple sclerosis, enrolled in a pregnancy study. In DNA form, the CDR3 reads TGTGCCAGCAGCGTAGCGGGAGGGGGCGCCTACGAGCAGTACTTC. It specifies CASSVAGGGAYEQYF.